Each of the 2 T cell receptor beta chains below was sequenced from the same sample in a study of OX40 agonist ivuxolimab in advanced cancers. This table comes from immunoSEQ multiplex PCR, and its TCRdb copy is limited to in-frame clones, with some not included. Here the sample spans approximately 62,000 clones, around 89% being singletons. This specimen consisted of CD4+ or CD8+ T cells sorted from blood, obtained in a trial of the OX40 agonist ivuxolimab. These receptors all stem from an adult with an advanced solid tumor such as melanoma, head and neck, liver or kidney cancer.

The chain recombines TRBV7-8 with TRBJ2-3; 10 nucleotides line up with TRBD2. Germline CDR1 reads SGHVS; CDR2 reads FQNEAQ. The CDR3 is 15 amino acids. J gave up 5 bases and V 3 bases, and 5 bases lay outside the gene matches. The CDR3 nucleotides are TGTGCCAGCAGCTTTCTAGCGGGAGTTAAAGATACGCAGTATTTT. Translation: CASSFLAGVKDTQYF.

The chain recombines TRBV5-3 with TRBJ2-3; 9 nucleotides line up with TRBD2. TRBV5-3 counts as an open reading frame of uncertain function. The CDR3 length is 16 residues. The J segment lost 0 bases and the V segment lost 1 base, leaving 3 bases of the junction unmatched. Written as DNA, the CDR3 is TGTGCCAGAAGCTTGTCTAGCGGGGATAGCACAGATACGCAGTATTTT. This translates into CARSLSSGDSTDTQYF.